This T cell receptor (beta chain) was found in a study of Ad26.COV2.S vaccination and SARS-CoV-2 variants. This CDR3 has 16 residues. CDR1 is MDHEN and CDR2 is SYDVKM in the germline V gene. Trimming pared 2 bases from V and 4 bases from J, leaving 17 bases between. As for treatment: over 15 received Ad26.COV2.S at low or high dose, single or two shots; 5 received placebo; per-sample allocation not given. It was on day 63 after the first vaccine or placebo injection that samples were taken. Data came from immunoSEQ multiplex PCR; TCRdb stores just in-frame clones and leaves some out. The sample consists of about 320,000 clones, around four fifths of them appearing once.

The source is a person between 18 and 65 years old who received the Ad26.COV2.S COVID-19 vaccine or a placebo. The rearrangement uses TRBV28 and TRBJ1-1; D is unclear. Source: peripheral blood, taken in a trial of Ad26.COV2.S vaccine versus placebo. The CDR3 DNA reads TGTGCCAGCAGTTTAAGCCGGTGGGTGTGGGCCACTGAAGCTTTCTTT. Translating gives CASSLSRWVWATEAFF.